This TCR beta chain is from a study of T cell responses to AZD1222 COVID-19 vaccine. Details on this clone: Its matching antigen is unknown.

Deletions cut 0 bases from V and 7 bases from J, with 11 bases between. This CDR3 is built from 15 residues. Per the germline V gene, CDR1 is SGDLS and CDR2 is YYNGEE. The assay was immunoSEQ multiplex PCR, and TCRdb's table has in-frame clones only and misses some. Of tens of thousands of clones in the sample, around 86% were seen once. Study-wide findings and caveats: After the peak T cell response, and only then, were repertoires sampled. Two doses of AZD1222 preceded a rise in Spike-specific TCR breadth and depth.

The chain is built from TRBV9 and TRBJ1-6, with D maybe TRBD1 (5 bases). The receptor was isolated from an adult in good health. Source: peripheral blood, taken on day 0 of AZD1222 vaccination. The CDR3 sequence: CASSVDGRGNSPLHF. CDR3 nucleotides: TGTGCCAGCAGCGTAGATGGGAGGGGCAATTCACCCCTCCACTTT.